The present entry profiles one TCR beta chain with its context. What this receptor recognizes is not known. Base qualities were left out, and no much larger clone turns up one base away. Libraries were constructed by the immunoSEQ multiplex PCR assay. Each sample had some 10^5 TCR templates assayed by the deep sequencing platform. Genomic DNA extracted from sorted T cells was the material used for TCRbeta CDR3 sequencing. Per the original workflow: The R programming language was used for the clonal analysis of the TCRbeta CDR3 data. Unstimulated samples were compared with post-reaction CFSE-low samples to define alloreactive CD4+ and CD8+ clones. Regulatory or non-regulatory origin of alloreactive CD4+ clones was assigned by matching sequences to the sorted unstimulated Treg and non-Treg repertoires. Entries here come from immuneACCESS through TCRdb and include only in-frame sequences with V and J called. Some clones fail to appear in such tables; in the studies checked, an unresolved V gene covers under half of the shortfall, and the cause of the remainder is unknown. D and trimming come from the DNA, and the V and J calls and clone size come from that table. The sample records 45,000 to 50,000 clones, roughly 90% of which are singletons. Less than 0.35% of the sample goes to the ten largest clones.

This sample was included in a study of siplizumab effects on memory and regulatory T cells (dated by TCRdb to about 2019). A note on the overall study: The study examined how the anti-CD2 antibody siplizumab affects alloreactive T-cell subsets in allogeneic mixed lymphocyte reactions built from human PBMCs.

What the research found in general, with its limitations: Greater diversity appeared to be present in unstimulated naive T cells than in memory T cells, and a substantial contribution to the alloresponse seemed to be made by naive cells. Siplizumab significantly reduced the cumulative frequency of alloreactive sequences traceable to unstimulated CD4+ memory T cells. Whether proliferating Tregs from siplizumab cultures were suppressive was not functionally confirmed. A naive or memory phenotype could not be assigned to roughly 80-97% of proliferating CD4+ or CD8+ clones. Because sequences at frequencies below about 10^-5 were poorly captured, only a minor fraction of alloreactive clones could be mapped back to unstimulated subsets. Among mappable alloreactive CD4+ clones, the Treg-derived fraction averaged 68.8% with siplizumab versus around 25% in control reactions.

In addition, sequencing in three donor pairs included unstimulated CD8+ effector memory subsets alongside CD4+ naive, CD8+ naive, CD8+ TEMRA and CD4+ memory subsets. TCRbeta CDR3 sequencing was performed on sorted unstimulated T cells and on proliferating T cells recovered from mixed lymphocyte reactions. Fresh whole blood from ten HLA-typed healthy donors was used as the source from which PBMCs were isolated. Its CDR3 holds 12 amino acids, cysteine through phenylalanine. This entry keeps only the CDR3 DNA: 36 bases, framed from base 1. V is shortened by 11 bases, J by 8 bases, and the region joining them spans 16 bases. CDR1 is given as LNHNV and CDR2 as YYDKDF, both from the germline V gene (reference sequence).

Rearrangement joined TRBV15 to TRBJ2-1, with the identity of the D gene unclear. The sequence derives from a human donor in good health. The sample taken for sequencing was naive CD8+ T cells sorted from blood. What the cell subset or site label conveys for this sample: unstimulated naive T cells. The DNA sequence follows: TGTGCCGGCCGGAGCTGTTTATATGAGCAGTTCTTC. The encoded protein is CAGRSCLYEQFF.